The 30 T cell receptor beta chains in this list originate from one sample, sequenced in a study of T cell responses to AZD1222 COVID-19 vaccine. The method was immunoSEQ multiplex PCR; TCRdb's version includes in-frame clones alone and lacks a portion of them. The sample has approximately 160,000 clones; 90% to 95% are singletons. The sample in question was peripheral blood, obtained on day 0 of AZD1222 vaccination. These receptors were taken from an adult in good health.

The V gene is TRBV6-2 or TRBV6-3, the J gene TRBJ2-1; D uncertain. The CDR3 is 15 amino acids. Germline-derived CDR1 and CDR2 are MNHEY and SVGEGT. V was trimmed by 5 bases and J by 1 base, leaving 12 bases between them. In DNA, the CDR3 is TGTGCCAGCAGTCCACCGCAAGGATCCTACAATGAGCAGTTCTTC. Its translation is CASSPPQGSYNEQFF.

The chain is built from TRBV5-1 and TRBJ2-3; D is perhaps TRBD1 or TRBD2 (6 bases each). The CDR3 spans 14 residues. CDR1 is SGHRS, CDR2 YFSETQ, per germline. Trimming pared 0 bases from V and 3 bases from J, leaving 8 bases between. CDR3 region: CASSLEGGTDTQYF. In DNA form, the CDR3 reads TGCGCCAGCAGCTTGGAGGGGGGAACAGATACGCAGTATTTT. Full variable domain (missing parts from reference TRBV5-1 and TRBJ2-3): KAGVTQTPRYLIKTRGQQVTLSCSPISGHRSVSWYQQTPGQGLQFLFEYFSETQRNKGNFPGRFSGRQFSNSRSEMNVSTLELGDSALYLCASSLEGGTDTQYFGPGTRLTVL.

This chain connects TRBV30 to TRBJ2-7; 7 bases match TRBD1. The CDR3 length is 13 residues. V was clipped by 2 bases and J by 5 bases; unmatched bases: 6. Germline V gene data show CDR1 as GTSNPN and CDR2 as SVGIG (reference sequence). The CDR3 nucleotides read TGTGCCTGGAGTCCCCCTGACAGGGACGAGCAGTACTTC. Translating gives CAWSPPDRDEQYF.

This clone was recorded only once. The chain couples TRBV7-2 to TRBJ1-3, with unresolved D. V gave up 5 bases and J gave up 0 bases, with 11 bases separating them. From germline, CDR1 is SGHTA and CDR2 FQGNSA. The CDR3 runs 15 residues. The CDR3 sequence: CASSRAAYSGNTIYF. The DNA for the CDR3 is TGTGCCAGCAGCCGGGCGGCGTACTCTGGAAACACCATATATTTT.

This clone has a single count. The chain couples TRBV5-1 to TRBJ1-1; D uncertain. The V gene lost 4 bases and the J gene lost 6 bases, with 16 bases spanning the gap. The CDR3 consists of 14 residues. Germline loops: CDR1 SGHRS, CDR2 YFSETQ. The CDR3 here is CASSAESYLSEAFF. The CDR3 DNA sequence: TGCGCCAGCAGCGCAGAAAGCTACCTGTCTGAAGCTTTCTTT.

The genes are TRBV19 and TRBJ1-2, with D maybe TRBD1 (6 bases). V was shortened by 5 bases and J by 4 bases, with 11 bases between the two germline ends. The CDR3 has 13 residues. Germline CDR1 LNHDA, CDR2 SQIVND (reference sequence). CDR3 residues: CASSRDKPYGYTF. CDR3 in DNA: TGTGCCAGTAGTCGGGACAAGCCCTATGGCTACACCTTC.

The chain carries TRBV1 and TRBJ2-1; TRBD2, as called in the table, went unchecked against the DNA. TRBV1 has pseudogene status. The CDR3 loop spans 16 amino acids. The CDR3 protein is CTSSPFAWTSKDEQFF. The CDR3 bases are TGCACCAGCAGCCCTTTCGCCTGGACTAGCAAAGATGAGCAGTTCTTC.

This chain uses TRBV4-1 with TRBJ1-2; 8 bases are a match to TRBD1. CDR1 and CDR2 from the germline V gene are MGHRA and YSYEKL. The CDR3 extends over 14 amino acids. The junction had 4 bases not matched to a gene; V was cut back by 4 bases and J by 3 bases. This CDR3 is CASSLDRVDYGYTF. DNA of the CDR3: TGCGCCAGCAGCCTGGACAGGGTGGACTATGGCTACACCTTC.

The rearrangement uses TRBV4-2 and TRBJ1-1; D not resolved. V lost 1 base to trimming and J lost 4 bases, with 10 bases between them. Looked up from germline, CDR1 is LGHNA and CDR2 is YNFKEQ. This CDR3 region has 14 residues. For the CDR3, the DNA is TGTGCCAGCAGCCAAGCGGGCGGGATCACTGAAGCTTTCTTT. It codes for CASSQAGGITEAFF.

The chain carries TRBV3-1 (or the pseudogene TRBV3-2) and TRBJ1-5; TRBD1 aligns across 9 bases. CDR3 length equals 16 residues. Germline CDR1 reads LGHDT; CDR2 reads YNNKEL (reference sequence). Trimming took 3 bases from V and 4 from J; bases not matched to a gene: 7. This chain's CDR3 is CASSHFRQGGNQPQHF. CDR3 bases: TGTGCCAGCAGCCATTTTCGACAGGGGGGGAATCAGCCCCAGCATTTT.

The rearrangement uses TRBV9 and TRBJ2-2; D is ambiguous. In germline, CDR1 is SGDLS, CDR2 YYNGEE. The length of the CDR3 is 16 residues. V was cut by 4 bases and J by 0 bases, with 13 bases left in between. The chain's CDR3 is CASSLNSYANTGELFF. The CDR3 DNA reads TGTGCCAGCAGCCTAAACAGCTACGCGAACACCGGGGAGCTGTTTTTT.

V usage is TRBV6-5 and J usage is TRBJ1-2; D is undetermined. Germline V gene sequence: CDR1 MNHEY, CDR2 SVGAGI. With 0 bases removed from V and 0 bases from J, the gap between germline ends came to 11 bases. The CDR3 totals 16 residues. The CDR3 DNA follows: TGTGCCAGCAGTTACTCGATGGCGTACACTAACTATGGCTACACCTTC. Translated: CASSYSMAYTNYGYTF.

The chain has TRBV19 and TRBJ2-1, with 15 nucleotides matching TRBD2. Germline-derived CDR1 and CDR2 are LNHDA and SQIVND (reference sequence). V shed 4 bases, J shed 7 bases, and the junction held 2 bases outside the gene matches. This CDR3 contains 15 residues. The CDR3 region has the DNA TGTGCCAGTAGTACCGGGACTAGCGGGAGGAATGAGCAGTTCTTC. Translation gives CASSTGTSGRNEQFF. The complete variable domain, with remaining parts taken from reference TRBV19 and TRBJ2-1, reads DGGITQSPKYLFRKEGQNVTLSCEQNLNHDAMYWYRQDPGQGLRLIYYSQIVNDFQKGDIAEGYSVSREKKESFPLTVTSAQKNPTAFYLCASSTGTSGRNEQFFGPGTRLTVL.

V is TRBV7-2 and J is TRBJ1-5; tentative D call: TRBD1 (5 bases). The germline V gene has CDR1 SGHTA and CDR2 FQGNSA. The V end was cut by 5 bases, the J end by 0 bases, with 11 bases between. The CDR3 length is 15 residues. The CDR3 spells CASSRDAHSNQPQHF. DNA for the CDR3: TGTGCCAGCAGCCGGGACGCACATAGCAATCAGCCCCAGCATTTT.

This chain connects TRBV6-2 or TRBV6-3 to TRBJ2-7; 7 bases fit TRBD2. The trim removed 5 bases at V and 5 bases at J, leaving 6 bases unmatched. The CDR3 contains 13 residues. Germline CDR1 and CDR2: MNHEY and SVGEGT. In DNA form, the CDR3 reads TGTGCCAGCAGTGGACTAGAATACAACGAGCAGTACTTC. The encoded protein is CASSGLEYNEQYF.

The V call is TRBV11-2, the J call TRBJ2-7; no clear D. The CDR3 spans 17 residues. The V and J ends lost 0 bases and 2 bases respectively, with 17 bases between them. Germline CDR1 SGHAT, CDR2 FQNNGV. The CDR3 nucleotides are TGTGCCAGCAGCTTAGATCCCCGGCGAGACGCTACCTACGAGCAGTACTTC. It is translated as CASSLDPRRDATYEQYF. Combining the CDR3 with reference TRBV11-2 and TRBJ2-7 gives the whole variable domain EAGVAQSPRYKIIEKRQSVAFWCNPISGHATLYWYQQILGQGPKLLIQFQNNGVVDDSQLPKDRFSAERLKGVDSTLKIQPAKLEDSAVYLCASSLDPRRDATYEQYFGPGTRLTVT.

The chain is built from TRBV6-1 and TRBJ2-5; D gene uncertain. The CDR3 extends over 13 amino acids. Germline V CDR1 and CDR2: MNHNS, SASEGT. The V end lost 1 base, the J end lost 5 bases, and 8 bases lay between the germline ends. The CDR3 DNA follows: TGTGCCAGCAGTGAAGGAGTTATTGAGACCCAGTACTTC. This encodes CASSEGVIETQYF.

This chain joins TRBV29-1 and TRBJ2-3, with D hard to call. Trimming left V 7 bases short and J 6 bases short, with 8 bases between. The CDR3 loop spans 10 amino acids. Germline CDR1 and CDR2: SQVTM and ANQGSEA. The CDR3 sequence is CSAHHDTQYF. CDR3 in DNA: TGCAGCGCACATCACGATACGCAGTATTTT.

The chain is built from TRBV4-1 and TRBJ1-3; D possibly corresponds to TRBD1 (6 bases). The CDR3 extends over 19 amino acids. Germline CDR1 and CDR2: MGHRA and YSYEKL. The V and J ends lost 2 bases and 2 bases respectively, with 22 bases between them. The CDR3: CASSQLIGGLGGTGNTIYF. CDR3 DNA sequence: TGCGCCAGCAGCCAATTAATTGGGGGTCTCGGGGGCACTGGAAACACCATATATTTT.

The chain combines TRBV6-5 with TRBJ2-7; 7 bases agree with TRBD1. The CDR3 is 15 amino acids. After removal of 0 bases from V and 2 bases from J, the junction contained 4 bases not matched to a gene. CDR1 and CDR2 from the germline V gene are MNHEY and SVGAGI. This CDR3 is CASSYSGTVPYEQYF. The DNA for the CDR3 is TGTGCCAGCAGTTACTCCGGGACAGTCCCCTACGAGCAGTACTTC.

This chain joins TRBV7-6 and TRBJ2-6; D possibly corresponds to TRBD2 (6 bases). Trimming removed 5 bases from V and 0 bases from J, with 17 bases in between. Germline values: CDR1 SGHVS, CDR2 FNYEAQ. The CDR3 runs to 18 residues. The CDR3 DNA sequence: TGTGCCAGCAGCCACCGGGACTCTCTAATCTCTGGGGCCAACGTCCTGACTTTC. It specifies CASSHRDSLISGANVLTF.

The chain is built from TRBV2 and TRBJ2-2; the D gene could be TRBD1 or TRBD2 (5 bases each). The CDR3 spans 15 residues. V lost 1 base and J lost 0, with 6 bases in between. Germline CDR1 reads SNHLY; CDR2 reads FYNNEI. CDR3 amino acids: CASSEVGANTGELFF. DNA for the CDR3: TGTGCCAGCAGTGAAGTGGGGGCGAACACCGGGGAGCTGTTTTTT.

The CDR3 sequence is CASSPGENTGELFF. The CDR3 region has the DNA TGTGCCAGCAGCCCCGGTGAGAACACCGGGGAGCTGTTTTTT. The chain combines TRBV4-2 with TRBJ2-2; D is undetermined. V was shortened by 4 bases and J by 1 base, with 7 bases between the two germline ends. Germline V gives CDR1 LGHNA, CDR2 YNFKEQ. The CDR3 totals 14 residues.

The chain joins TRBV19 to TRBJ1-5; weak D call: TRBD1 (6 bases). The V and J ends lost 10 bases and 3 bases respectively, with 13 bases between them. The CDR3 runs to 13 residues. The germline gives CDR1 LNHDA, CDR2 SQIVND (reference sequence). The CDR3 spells CATAYRDNQPQHF. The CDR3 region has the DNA TGTGCCACCGCGTACAGGGACAATCAGCCCCAGCATTTT.

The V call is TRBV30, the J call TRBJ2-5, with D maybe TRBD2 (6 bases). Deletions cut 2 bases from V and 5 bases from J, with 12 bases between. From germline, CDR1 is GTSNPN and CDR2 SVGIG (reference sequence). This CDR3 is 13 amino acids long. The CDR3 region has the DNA TGTGCCTGGAGTAGGAGGGGATGGGAGACCCAGTACTTC. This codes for CAWSRRGWETQYF.

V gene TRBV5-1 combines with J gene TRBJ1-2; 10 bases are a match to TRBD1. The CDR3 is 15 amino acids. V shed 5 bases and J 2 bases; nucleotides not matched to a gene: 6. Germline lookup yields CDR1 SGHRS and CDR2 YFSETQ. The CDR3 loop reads CASRRDRGRNYGYTF. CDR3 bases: TGCGCCAGCAGGCGCGACAGGGGGCGAAACTATGGCTACACCTTC.

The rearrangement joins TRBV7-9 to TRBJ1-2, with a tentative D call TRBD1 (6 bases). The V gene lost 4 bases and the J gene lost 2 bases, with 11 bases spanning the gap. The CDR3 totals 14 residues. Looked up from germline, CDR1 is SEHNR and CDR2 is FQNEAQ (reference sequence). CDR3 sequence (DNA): TGTGCCAGCAGCTACACCGGGACAAACTATGGCTACACCTTC. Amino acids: CASSYTGTNYGYTF.

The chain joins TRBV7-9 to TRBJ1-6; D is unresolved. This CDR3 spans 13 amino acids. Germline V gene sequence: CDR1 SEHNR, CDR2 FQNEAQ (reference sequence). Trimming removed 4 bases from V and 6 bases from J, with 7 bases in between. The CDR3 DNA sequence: TGTGCCAGCAGCTCCGAACCTAATTCACCCCTCCACTTT. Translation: CASSSEPNSPLHF. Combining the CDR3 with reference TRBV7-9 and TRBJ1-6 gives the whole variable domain DTGVSQNPRHKITKRGQNVTFRCDPISEHNRLYWYRQTLGQGPEFLTYFQNEAQLEKSRLLSDRFSAERPKGSFSTLEIQRTEQGDSAMYLCASSSEPNSPLHFGNGTRLTVT.

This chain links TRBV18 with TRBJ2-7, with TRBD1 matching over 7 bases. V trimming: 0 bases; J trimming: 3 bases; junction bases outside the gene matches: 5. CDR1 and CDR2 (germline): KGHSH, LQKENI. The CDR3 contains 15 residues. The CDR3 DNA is TGTGCCAGCTCACCACCAGGCAGGGGGAGCTACGAGCAGTACTTC. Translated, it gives CASSPPGRGSYEQYF.

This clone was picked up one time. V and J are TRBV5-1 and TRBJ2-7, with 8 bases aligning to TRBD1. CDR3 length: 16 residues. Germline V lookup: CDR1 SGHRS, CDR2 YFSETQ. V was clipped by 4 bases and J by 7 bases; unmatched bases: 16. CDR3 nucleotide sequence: TGCGCCAGCAGCCATGAGTCTGGCAGGGGGCCGGAGGAGCAGTACTTC. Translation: CASSHESGRGPEEQYF.